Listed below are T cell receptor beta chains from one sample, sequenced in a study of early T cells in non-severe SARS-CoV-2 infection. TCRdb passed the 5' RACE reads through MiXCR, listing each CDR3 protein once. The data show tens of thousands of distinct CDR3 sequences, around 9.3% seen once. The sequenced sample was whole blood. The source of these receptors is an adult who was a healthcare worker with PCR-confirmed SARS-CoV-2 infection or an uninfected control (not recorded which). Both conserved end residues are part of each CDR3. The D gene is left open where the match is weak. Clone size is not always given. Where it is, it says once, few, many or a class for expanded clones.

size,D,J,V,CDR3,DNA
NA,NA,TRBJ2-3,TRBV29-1,CSGFKDTQYF,TGCAGCGGATTTAAAGATACGCAGTATTTT
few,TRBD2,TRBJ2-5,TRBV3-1,CASSQGTSGGPLAEYF,TGTGCCAGCAGCCAGGGAACTAGCGGGGGCCCTCTAGCCGAGTACTTC
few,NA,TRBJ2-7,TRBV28,CASSFVGTGVTYEQYF,TGTGCCAGCAGTTTTGTGGGAACAGGAGTAACCTACGAGCAGTACTTC
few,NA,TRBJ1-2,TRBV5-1,CASSPVGGLNYGYTF,TGCGCCAGCAGCCCGGTCGGGGGATTAAACTATGGCTACACCTTC
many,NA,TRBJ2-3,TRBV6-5,CASRRSRTDTQYF,TGTGCCAGCAGGCGATCCCGCACAGATACGCAGTATTTT
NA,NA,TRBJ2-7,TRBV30,CAWREIAYEQYF,TGTGCCTGGAGAGAGATCGCGTACGAGCAGTACTTC
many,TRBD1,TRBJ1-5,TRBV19,CASAVTGTLQPQHF,TGTGCCAGTGCCGTGACAGGGACTTTACAGCCCCAGCATTTT
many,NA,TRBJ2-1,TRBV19,CASSIDPPQRAKNEQFF,TGTGCCAGTAGTATAGATCCCCCCCAGCGGGCAAAGAATGAGCAGTTCTTC
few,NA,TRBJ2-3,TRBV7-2,CASSLVQLGDTQYF,TGTGCCAGCAGCTTAGTTCAACTAGGGGATACGCAGTATTTT
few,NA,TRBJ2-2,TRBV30,CAWSVPGPGELFF,TGTGCCTGGAGTGTACCTGGGCCCGGGGAGCTGTTTTTT
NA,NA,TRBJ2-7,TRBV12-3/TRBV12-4,CASSLPPLYEQYF,TGTGCCAGCAGTTTGCCCCCCCTCTACGAGCAGTACTTC
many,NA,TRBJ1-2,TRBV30,CAWTYREIGYGYTF,TGTGCCTGGACGTACAGGGAGATAGGGTATGGCTACACCTTC
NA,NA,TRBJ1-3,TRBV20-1,CSARSGAGNTIYF,TGCAGTGCCCGATCAGGCGCTGGAAACACCATATATTTT
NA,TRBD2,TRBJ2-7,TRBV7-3,CASSPDKLAGHYEQYF,TGTGCCAGCAGCCCAGATAAGCTAGCGGGGCATTACGAGCAGTACTTC
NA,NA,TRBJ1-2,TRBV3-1,CASSQVDYGYTF,TGTGCCAGCAGCCAAGTCGACTATGGCTACACCTTC
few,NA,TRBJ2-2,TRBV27,CASSLSRDPGTGELFF,TGTGCCAGCAGTTTAAGTCGGGATCCGGGCACCGGGGAGCTGTTTTTT
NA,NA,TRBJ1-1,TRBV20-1,CSARDRMNTEVFF,TGCAGTGCCCGGGACCGAATGAACACTGAAGTTTTCTTT
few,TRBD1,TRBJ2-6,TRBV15,CATRQDRASGANVLTF,TGTGCCACCAGACAGGACAGGGCCTCTGGGGCCAACGTCCTGACTTTC
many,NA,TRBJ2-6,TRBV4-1,CASSQLINGANVLTF,TGCGCCAGCAGCCAACTCATTAACGGGGCCAACGTCCTGACTTTC
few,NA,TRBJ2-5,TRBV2,CASSVRQQETQYF,TGTGCCAGCAGTGTAAGACAGCAAGAGACCCAGTACTTC
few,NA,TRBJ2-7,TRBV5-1,CASKLAGSYEQYF,TGCGCCAGCAAACTCGCAGGGTCCTACGAGCAGTACTTC
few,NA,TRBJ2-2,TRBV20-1,CSASPVGVGELFF,TGCAGTGCTAGCCCAGTGGGGGTCGGGGAGCTGTTTTTT
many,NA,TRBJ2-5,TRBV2,CASSEGRQYF,TGTGCCAGCAGTGAGGGTAGGCAGTACTTC
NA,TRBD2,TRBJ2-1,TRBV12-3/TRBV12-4,CASSPIAGVNNEQFF,TGTGCCAGCAGTCCAATAGCGGGGGTTAACAATGAGCAGTTCTTC
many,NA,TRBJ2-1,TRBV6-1,CASSWGWLPGVFF,TGTGCCAGCAGTTGGGGGTGGTTGCCAGGGGTGTTCTTC